The 12 T cell receptor beta chains below come from one sample, sequenced in a study of PD-L1 blockade in urothelial cancer. Sample time point: pretreatment peripheral blood. Sequencing used immunoSEQ multiplex PCR; TCRdb keeps in-frame clones, though not all of them. This sample has some 45,000 clones; approximately 80% occur once, and the top ten carry about 17%. The sequencing used PBMCs, collected around atezolizumab (anti-PD-L1) treatment. These receptors came from a man aged 55 to 70 with urothelial cancer.

The J gene is TRBJ2-3, the V gene TRBV7-2, with TRBD2 matching over 8 bases. The CDR3 spans 15 residues. Trimming took 8 bases from V and 4 from J; bases not matched to a gene: 11. Germline V CDR1 and CDR2: SGHTA, FQGNSA. The CDR3 sequence is CASSREGVVADTQYF. Here the CDR3 DNA reads TGTGCCAGCTCACGGGAGGGGGTAGTCGCAGATACGCAGTATTTT.

The rearrangement joins TRBV5-8 to TRBJ1-4; 9 nucleotides agree with TRBD1. The CDR3 length is 14 residues. V shed 0 bases and J 8 bases; nucleotides not matched to a gene: 2. Germline V lookup: CDR1 SGHTS, CDR2 YDEGEE. The CDR3 nucleotides are TGTGCCAGCAGCTTGGTGGGACAGGGCGAAAAACTGTTTTTT. This sequence encodes CASSLVGQGEKLFF.

This chain joins TRBV6-1 and TRBJ1-1, with 7 bases identical to TRBD1. The CDR3 sequence is 12 residues long. V lost 7 bases, J lost 8 bases, and 7 bases stayed unmatched. Looked up from germline, CDR1 is MNHNS and CDR2 is SASEGT. CDR3 loop: CASNWWDSEAFF. The CDR3 region has the DNA TGTGCCAGCAATTGGTGGGACAGCGAAGCTTTCTTT.

This sequence joins TRBV4-2 and TRBJ1-1; 7 nucleotides agree with TRBD1. With V trimmed by 3 bases and J by 5 bases, 6 bases remained unmatched. The length of the CDR3 is 14 residues. Germline V lookup: CDR1 LGHNA, CDR2 YNFKEQ. CDR3 coding DNA: TGTGCCAGCAGCCAGGGACAGTTGGGGACTGAAGCTTTCTTT. This gives the protein CASSQGQLGTEAFF.

In regard to this clone: Other DNA sequences in the same sample also yield this CDR3. The CDR3 protein is CASSLAGGGQETQYF. In DNA form, the CDR3 reads TGTGCCAGCAGCTTAGCGGGAGGGGGGCAAGAGACCCAGTACTTC. The V call is TRBV7-2, the J call TRBJ2-5; tentatively, D is TRBD2 (7 bases). The CDR3 has 15 residues. V lost 0 bases, J lost 2 bases, and 10 bases lay in between. CDR1 is SGHTA and CDR2 is FQGNSA in the germline V gene.

The chain has TRBV7-8 and TRBJ1-2; a weak D match, TRBD1 (6 bases). The CDR3 extends over 12 amino acids. V lost 4 bases to trimming and J lost 14 bases, with 17 bases between them. Germline lookup yields CDR1 SGHVS and CDR2 FQNEAQ. The CDR3 DNA sequence: TGTGCCAGCAGCTCCCGTCCAGGGGCTTGGACCTTC. Translation gives CASSSRPGAWTF. The complete variable domain, with remaining parts taken from reference TRBV7-8 and TRBJ1-2, reads GAGVSQSPRYKVAKRGQDVALRCDPISGHVSLFWYQQALGQGPEFLTYFQNEAQLDKSGLPSDRFFAERPEGSVSTLKIQRTQQEDSAVYLCASSSRPGAWTFGSGTRLTVV.

The V call is TRBV13, the J call TRBJ1-2; 9 bases map to TRBD1. The V gene end was trimmed by 4 bases and the J gene end by 4 bases; junction bases not matched to a gene: 7. This CDR3 has 15 residues. Germline CDR1 and CDR2: PRHDT and FYEKMQ (reference sequence). CDR3 nucleotide sequence: TGTGCCAGCAGCTCCGGCAGGGACAGGGTCTATGGCTACACCTTC. It translates to CASSSGRDRVYGYTF.

This clone was seen once. This chain uses TRBV2 with TRBJ1-5; D uncertain. Trimming took 5 bases from V and 6 from J, leaving 8 bases between them. Looked up from germline, CDR1 is SNHLY and CDR2 is FYNNEI. This CDR3 has 12 amino acids. As DNA, the CDR3 is TGTGCCAGCAGTCAGAGGGCTCAGCCCCAGCATTTT. It codes for CASSQRAQPQHF.

CDR3 DNA: TGTGCCAGCAGTTTCTCAGGGGCGAACACCGGGGAGCTGTTTTTT. Translating it yields CASSFSGANTGELFF. The chain carries TRBV27 and TRBJ2-2; TRBD1 might be the D (6 bases). V gave up 3 bases and J gave up 0 bases, with 8 bases separating them. Germline CDR1 MNHEY, CDR2 SMNVEV (reference sequence). This CDR3 spans 15 amino acids.

This chain joins TRBV6-6 and TRBJ2-1; 7 bases map to TRBD2. V lost 6 bases and J lost 6; bases outside the gene matches: 8. The CDR3 has 14 amino acids. Germline V gene lookup returns CDR1 MNHNY and CDR2 SVGAGI (reference sequence). The CDR3: CASRSTGTTNEQFF. CDR3 coding DNA: TGTGCCAGCAGATCGACCGGGACTACCAATGAGCAGTTCTTC.

The chain uses TRBV27 and TRBJ2-1, with 9 bases that match TRBD2. Germline V CDR1 and CDR2: MNHEY, SMNVEV (reference sequence). Trimming cost V 3 bases and J 8 bases; bases outside gene matches: 8. The CDR3 sequence is 15 residues long. The CDR3 DNA sequence: TGTGCCAGCAGTTTCGGCGGGAGGGCCAGCGATGAGCAGTTCTTC. This encodes CASSFGGRASDEQFF.

This clone was seen a single time. The J gene is TRBJ1-1, the V gene TRBV5-1; 8 nucleotides line up with TRBD1. V trimming: 4 bases; J trimming: 1 base; junction bases outside the gene matches: 6. CDR1 SGHRS and CDR2 YFSETQ come from the germline V gene. This CDR3 comprises 15 residues. The CDR3 sequence: CASSQTGTGNTEAFF. The DNA of the CDR3 is TGCGCCAGCAGCCAAACCGGGACAGGGAACACTGAAGCTTTCTTT.